The clone carrying this T cell receptor (beta chain) occurred many times. Specified time point: newly diagnosed GD, antithyroid drugs for less than 3 months. PBMCs were the source of the RNA used for TCR sequencing. This sample is drawn from a study of regulatory T cells in long-lasting Graves disease. Background on the study: For under 3 months, newly diagnosed Graves' patients had been taking antithyroid drugs.

The germline gives CDR1 SQVTM, CDR2 ANQGSEA. V shed 7 bases and J shed 6 bases, with 13 bases lying between them. CDR3 length: 11 amino acids. HTBI primers from iRepertoire and Arm-PCR of CDR3 regions yielded the TCR beta libraries. Via MiXCR, TCRdb re-called the multiplex PCR reads, giving one row per CDR3 protein. The top ten clones hold 9% to 15% of a sample with approximately 440,000 distinct CDR3 sequences, 15% to 20% of them seen once. Another study also made use of these data, one on T cells in Graves' hyperthyroidism and ophthalmopathy.

This sequence originates from a man aged 40-55 years with Graves disease. The starting material was peripheral blood mononuclear cells (PBMCs), obtained at new diagnosis, from a patient treated with antithyroid drugs. J is TRBJ2-7 and V is TRBV29-1; the D gene is possibly TRBD1 (6 bases). CDR3: CSAGLGAEQYF. The CDR3, as DNA: TGCAGCGCCGGACTGGGGGCCGAGCAGTACTTC.